This T cell receptor beta chain appears in the sequencing data of a study of human T cells and chemical hapten exposure. The study, taken as a whole, reports: In the PT1 data, expanded TCR counts showed a positive correlation with patch test score.

The time point: pre-sensitization, week 0. Noted treatment: therapeutic diphenylcyclopropenone sensitization with weekly scalp DPC. This clonotype has only a few counts. Its antigen remains unidentified. The germline gene is not matched at one end of the junction; a read error may be the cause. Germline loops: CDR1 SNHLY, CDR2 FYNNEI. This CDR3 has 13 residues. TCRdb called the RACE reads again in MiXCR, with one record for every CDR3 protein. The table records 180,000 or so distinct CDR3 sequences, around 30% of them present only once. The sequences come from whole blood, collected in connection with sensitization to the hapten diphenylcyclopropenone (DPC). The source is a woman aged 25 to 39 with alopecia areata. Some clones in this sample may be carry-over from other donors' samples. The chain uses TRBV2 and TRBJ2-2, with D unresolved. The CDR3 coding sequence is TGTGCCAGCAGAGAAGGACCCGGCGGGGAGCTGTTTTTT. Its translation is CASREGPGGELFF.